Each of the 8 T cell receptor beta chains below was sequenced from the same sample in a study of cytomegalovirus exposure and HLA in healthy donors. Method: immunoSEQ multiplex PCR; TCRdb's copy keeps in-frame clones and lacks some. The top ten hold roughly 8.4% of the sample, which has tens of thousands of clones, approximately 90% seen once. The sequenced material came from PBMCs. The receptor set was obtained from a woman aged 18-30 years in good health and CMV-seropositive.

The J gene is TRBJ2-5, the V gene TRBV18; 7 bases are shared with TRBD1. CDR1 KGHSH and CDR2 LQKENI come from the germline V gene. The CDR3 runs to 16 residues. Unmatched junction bases numbered 11, after V lost 6 bases and J lost 1 base. CDR3 amino acids: CASSLGQAALQETQYF. CDR3 DNA: TGTGCCAGCTCCCTCGGACAGGCTGCCCTCCAAGAGACCCAGTACTTC.

The chain has TRBV2 and TRBJ1-2; tentatively, D is TRBD1 (5 bases). Germline values: CDR1 SNHLY, CDR2 FYNNEI. The CDR3 length is 13 residues. The V end was cut by 6 bases, the J end by 3 bases, with 11 bases between. The CDR3 nucleotides are TGTGCCAGCAGCCGACAGCTAGACTATGGCTACACCTTC. Amino acid sequence: CASSRQLDYGYTF.

The CDR3 DNA sequence: TGTGCCAGCAGCTTAGGAGGGGGCGGTCAGCCCCAGCATTTT. Translating gives CASSLGGGGQPQHF. V is TRBV7-2 and J is TRBJ1-5; TRBD1 matches 7 bases. The J segment lost 6 bases and the V segment lost 1 base, leaving 3 bases of the junction unmatched. The CDR3 extends over 14 amino acids. Germline loops: CDR1 SGHTA, CDR2 FQGNSA.

This rearrangement joins TRBV7-6 to TRBJ2-7; 12 bases match TRBD1. Per the germline V gene, CDR1 is SGHVS and CDR2 is FNYEAQ. The ends lost 6 bases at V and 5 bases at J; junction bases unmatched: 11. This CDR3 is 16 amino acids long. The CDR3 DNA reads TGTGCCAGCAGTCCCGGGACAGGGGGCCGCCCCCACGAGCAGTACTTC. Translated: CASSPGTGGRPHEQYF.

The chain employs TRBV2 and TRBJ2-1; TRBD1 aligns across 10 bases. The CDR3 runs to 15 residues. Germline CDR1 is SNHLY and CDR2 is FYNNEI. The V and J ends lost 1 base and 8 bases, in that order; junction bases with no gene match: 5. CDR3 in amino acids: CASSEGTGGFYEQFF. DNA for the CDR3: TGTGCCAGCAGTGAAGGGACAGGGGGTTTCTATGAGCAGTTCTTC.

This clone appeared once. V usage is TRBV27 and J usage is TRBJ1-2; D is unclear. Trimming stripped 3 bases from V and 2 bases from J, with 7 bases between. The CDR3 has 13 amino acids. From germline, CDR1 is MNHEY and CDR2 SMNVEV (reference sequence). CDR3 nucleotides: TGTGCCAGCAGTTTTTCCCAGAACTATGGCTACACCTTC. Its translation: CASSFSQNYGYTF.

The chain carries TRBV10-3 and TRBJ1-1; D ambiguous. V was shortened by 10 bases and J by 0 bases, with 12 bases between the two germline ends. Germline CDR1 ENHRY, CDR2 SYGVKD. The CDR3 has 13 amino acids. The CDR3 DNA sequence: TGTGCCACCGGCGCGGGAATGAACACTGAAGCTTTCTTT. Protein: CATGAGMNTEAFF.

CDR3: CASSPSGGAPNEQYF. In DNA form, the CDR3 reads TGTGCCAGCAGCCCTAGCGGGGGGGCTCCTAACGAGCAGTACTTC. The rearrangement links TRBV6-4 to TRBJ2-7; TRBD2 agrees at 12 bases. The CDR3 is made up of 15 amino acids. Unmatched junction bases numbered 8, after V lost 6 bases and J lost 5 bases. Germline CDR1 and CDR2: MRHNA and SNTAGT.